Given below is one T cell receptor beta chain in context. Its antigen is unidentified. The PCR used 60 Vbeta and 13 Jbeta primers. Profiled with immunoSEQ multiplex PCR; TCRdb holds only in-frame clones, not every one. The data contain fewer than 200,000 clones, roughly four fifths of them singletons. The data are from a study of cytomegalovirus exposure and HLA in healthy donors. Points from the study as a whole: As a later analysis showed, a missense DCLRE1C variant was linked to trimming of TCR beta V- and J-genes. Association of roughly 18,000 TCR beta sequences with HLA alleles was found at 0.05 false discovery rate in a later analysis. Common viral pathogens (according to a later analysis) appeared linked to several of the most significant clusters.

The CDR3 contains 14 residues. Trimming took 0 bases from V and 2 from J, leaving 9 bases between them. Germline values: CDR1 SGHNT, CDR2 YYREEE (reference sequence). This TCR derives from a woman aged 50 to 65 in good health and CMV-seronegative. The rearrangement uses TRBV5-4 and TRBJ2-7; D is uncertain. Sequences were obtained from PBMCs. CDR3 amino acids: CASSLGLPAYEQYF. The CDR3 DNA is TGTGCCAGCAGCTTGGGCCTACCCGCCTACGAGCAGTACTTC.